This T cell receptor beta chain was recorded in a study of PD-L1 blockade in urothelial cancer. In the study overall: Analyzed time points were 3 weeks (second dose) and 6 weeks after therapy began.

The assay was immunoSEQ multiplex PCR, and TCRdb's table has in-frame clones only and misses some. The repertoire has about 37,000 clones, over 65% of them found once; the top ten carry around 19%. Study-wide results and limits: Durable-benefit cases showed more tumor-associated blood clone expansion at 3 weeks.

Comment on this clone: Its specificity is not known.

The CDR3 has 14 residues. V was trimmed by 2 bases and J by 2 bases, leaving 8 bases between them. Germline V gene lookup returns CDR1 KGHSH and CDR2 LQKENI. The starting material was PBMCs, obtained around atezolizumab (anti-PD-L1) treatment. The sequence was obtained from a man aged 60 to 75 with urothelial cancer. The rearrangement joins TRBV18 to TRBJ2-3; no clear D gene. The CDR3 DNA sequence: TGTGCCAGCTCACCAGGCCCCGCCACAGATACGCAGTATTTT. It is translated as CASSPGPATDTQYF.